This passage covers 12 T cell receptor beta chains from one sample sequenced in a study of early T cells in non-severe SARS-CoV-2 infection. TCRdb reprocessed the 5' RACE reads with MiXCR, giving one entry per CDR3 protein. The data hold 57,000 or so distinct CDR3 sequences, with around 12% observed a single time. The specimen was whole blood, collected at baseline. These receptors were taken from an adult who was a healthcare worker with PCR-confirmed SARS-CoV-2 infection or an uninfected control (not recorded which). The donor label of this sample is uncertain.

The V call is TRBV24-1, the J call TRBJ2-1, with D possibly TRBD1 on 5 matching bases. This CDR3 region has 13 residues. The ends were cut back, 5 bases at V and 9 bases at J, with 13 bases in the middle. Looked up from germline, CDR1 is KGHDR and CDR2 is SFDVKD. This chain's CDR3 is CATSGAGNSEQFF. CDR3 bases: TGTGCCACCAGTGGTGCAGGGAACAGTGAGCAGTTCTTC.

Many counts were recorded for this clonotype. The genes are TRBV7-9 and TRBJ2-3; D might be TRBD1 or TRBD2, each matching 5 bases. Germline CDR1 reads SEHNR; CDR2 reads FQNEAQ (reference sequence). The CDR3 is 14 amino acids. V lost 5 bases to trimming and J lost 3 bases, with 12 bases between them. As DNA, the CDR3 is TGTGCCAGCAGCCCAGGGCCGGGGACAGATACGCAGTATTTT. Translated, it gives CASSPGPGTDTQYF.

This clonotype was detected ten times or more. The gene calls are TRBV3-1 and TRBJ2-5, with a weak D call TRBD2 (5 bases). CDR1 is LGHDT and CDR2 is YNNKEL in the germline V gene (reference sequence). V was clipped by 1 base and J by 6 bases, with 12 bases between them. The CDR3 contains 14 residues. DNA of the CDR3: TGTGCCAGCAGCCAAGGAAAAGGGAGAAAGACCCAGTACTTC. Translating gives CASSQGKGRKTQYF.

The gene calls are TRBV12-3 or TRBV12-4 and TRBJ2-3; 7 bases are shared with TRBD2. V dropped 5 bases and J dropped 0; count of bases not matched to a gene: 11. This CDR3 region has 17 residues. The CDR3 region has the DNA TGTGCCAGCAGTCTAGTGGGGCGGCGGGGGAGCACAGATACGCAGTATTTT. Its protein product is CASSLVGRRGSTDTQYF.

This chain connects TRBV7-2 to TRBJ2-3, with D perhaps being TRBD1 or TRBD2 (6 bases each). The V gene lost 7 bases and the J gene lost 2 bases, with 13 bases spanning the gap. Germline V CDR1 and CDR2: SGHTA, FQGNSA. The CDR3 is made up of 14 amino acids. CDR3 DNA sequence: TGTGCCAGCAAGGCCGGGGGCCCCACAGATACGCAGTATTTT. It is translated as CASKAGGPTDTQYF.

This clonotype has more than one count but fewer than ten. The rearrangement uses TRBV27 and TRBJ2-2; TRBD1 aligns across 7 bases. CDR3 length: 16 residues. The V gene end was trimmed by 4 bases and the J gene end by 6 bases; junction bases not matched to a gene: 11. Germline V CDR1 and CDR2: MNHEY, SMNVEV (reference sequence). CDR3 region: CASSSTDRAVPGELFF. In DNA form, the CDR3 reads TGTGCCAGCAGTTCCACCGACAGGGCAGTGCCCGGGGAGCTGTTTTTT.

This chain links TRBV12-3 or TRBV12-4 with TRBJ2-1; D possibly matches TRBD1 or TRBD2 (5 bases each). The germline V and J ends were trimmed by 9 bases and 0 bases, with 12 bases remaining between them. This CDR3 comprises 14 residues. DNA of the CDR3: TGTGCCAGTGCCGGGACCCACTCCTACAATGAGCAGTTCTTC. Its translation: CASAGTHSYNEQFF.

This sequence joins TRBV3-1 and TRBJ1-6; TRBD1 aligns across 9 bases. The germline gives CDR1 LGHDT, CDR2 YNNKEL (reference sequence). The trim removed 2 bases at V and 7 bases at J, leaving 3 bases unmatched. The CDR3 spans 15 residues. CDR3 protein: CASSQRDRDNSPLHF. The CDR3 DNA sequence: TGTGCCAGCAGCCAACGGGACAGGGACAATTCACCCCTCCACTTT.

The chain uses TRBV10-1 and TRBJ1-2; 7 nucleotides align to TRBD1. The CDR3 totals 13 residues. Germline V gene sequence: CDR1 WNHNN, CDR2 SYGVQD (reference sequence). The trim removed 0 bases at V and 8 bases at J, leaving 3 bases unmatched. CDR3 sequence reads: CASSESQGPGYTF. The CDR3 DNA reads TGCGCCAGCAGTGAGTCACAGGGGCCAGGCTACACCTTC.

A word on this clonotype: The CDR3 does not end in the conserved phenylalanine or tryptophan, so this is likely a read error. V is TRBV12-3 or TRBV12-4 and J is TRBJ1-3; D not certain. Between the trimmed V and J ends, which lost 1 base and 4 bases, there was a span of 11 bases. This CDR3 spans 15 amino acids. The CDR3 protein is CASSLGRQRGNTIYL. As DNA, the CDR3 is TGTGCCAGCAGTTTAGGACGGCAGCGGGGAAACACCATATATCTT.

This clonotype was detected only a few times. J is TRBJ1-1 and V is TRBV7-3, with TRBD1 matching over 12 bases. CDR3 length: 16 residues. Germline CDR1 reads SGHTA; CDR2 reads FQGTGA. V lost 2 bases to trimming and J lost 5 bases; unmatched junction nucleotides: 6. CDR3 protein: CASSLRGDRGRTEAFF. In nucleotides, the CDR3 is TGTGCCAGCAGCTTACGAGGGGACAGGGGGCGAACTGAAGCTTTCTTT.

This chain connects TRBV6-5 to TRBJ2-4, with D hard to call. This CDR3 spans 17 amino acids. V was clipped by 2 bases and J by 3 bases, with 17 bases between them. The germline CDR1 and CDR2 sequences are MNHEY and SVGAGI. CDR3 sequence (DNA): TGTGCCAGCAGTTACACGGGCCGCCCTTGGGGCAAAAACATTCAGTACTTC. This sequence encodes CASSYTGRPWGKNIQYF.